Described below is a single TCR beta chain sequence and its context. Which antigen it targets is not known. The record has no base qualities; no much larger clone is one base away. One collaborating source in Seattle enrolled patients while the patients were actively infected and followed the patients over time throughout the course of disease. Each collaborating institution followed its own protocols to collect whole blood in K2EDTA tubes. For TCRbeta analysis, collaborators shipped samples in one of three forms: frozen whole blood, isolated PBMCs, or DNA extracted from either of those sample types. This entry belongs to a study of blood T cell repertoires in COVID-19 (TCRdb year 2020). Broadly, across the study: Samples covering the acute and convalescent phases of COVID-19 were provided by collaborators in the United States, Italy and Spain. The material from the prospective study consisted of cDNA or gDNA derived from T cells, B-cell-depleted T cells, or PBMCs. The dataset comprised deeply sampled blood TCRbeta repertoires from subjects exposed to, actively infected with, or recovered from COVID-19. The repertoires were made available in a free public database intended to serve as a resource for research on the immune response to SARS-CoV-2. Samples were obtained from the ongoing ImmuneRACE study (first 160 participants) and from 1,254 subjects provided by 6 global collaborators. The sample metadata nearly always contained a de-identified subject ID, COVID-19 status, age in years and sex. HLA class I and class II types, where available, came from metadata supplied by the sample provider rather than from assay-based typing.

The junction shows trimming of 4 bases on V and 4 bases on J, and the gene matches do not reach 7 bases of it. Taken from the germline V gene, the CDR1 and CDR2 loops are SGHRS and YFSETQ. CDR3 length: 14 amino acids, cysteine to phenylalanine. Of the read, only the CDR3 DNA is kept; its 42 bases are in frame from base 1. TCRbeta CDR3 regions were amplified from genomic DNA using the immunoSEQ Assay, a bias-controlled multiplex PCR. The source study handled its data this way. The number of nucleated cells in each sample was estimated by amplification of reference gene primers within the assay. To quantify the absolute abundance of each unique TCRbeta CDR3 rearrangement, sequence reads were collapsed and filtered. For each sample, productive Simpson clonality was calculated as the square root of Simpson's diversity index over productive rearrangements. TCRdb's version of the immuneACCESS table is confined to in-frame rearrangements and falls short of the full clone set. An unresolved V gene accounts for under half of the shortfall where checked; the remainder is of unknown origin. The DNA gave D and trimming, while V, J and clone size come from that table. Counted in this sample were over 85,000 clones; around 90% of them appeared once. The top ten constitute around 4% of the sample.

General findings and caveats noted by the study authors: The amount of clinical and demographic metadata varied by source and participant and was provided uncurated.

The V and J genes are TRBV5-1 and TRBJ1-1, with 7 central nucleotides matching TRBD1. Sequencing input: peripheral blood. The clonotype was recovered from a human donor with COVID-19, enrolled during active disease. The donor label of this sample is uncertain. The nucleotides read TGCGCCAGCAGCAAGAGGGGACAGCTCACTGAAGCTTTCTTT. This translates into CASSKRGQLTEAFF.